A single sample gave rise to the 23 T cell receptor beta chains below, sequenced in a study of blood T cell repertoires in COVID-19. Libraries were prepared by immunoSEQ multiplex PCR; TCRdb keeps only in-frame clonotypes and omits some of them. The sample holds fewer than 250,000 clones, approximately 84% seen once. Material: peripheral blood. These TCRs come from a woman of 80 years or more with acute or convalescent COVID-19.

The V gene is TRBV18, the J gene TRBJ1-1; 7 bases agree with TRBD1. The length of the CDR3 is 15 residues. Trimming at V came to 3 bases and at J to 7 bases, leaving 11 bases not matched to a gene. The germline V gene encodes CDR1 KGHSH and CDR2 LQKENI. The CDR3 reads CASSPELSPGGEAFF. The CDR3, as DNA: TGTGCCAGCTCACCTGAACTTAGTCCAGGGGGTGAAGCTTTCTTT.

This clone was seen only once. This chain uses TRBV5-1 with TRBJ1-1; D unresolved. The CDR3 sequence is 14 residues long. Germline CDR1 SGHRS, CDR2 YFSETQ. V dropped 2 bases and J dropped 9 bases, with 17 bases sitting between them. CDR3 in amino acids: CASSLGRDIPKAFF. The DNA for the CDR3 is TGCGCCAGCAGCTTAGGCCGGGATATTCCGAAAGCTTTCTTT.

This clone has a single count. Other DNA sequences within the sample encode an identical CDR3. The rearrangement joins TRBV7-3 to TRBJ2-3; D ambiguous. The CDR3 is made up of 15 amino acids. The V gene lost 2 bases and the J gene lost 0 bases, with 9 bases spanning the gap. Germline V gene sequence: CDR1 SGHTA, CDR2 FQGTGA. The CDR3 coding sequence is TGTGCCAGCAGCTTAGGCGGCGCGAGCACAGATACGCAGTATTTT. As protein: CASSLGGASTDTQYF.

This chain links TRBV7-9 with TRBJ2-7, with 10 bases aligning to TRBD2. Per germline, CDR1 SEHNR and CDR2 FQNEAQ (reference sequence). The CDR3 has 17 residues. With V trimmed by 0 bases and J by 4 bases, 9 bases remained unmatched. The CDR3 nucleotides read TGTGCCAGCAGCTTAGCGGGCCAGCGGGAGGGCTTATACGAGCAGTACTTC. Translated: CASSLAGQREGLYEQYF.

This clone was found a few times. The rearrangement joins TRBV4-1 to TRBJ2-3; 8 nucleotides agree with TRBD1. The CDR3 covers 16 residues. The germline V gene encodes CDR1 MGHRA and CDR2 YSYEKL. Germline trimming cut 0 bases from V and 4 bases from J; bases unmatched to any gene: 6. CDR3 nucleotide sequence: TGCGCCAGCAGCCAAGATCAAACACAGGGGGCAGATACGCAGTATTTT. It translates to CASSQDQTQGADTQYF.

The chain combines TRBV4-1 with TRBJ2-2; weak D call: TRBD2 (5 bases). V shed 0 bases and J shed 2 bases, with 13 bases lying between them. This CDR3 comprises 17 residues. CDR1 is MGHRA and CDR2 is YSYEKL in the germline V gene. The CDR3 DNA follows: TGCGCCAGCAGCCAAGATGGCTACGGGGTCAACACCGGGGAGCTGTTTTTT. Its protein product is CASSQDGYGVNTGELFF.

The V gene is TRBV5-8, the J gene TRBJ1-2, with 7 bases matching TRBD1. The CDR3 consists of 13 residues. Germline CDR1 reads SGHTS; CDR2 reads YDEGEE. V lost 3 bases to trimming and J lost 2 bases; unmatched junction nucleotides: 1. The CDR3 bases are TGTGCCAGCAGCTGGACAGGAAACTATGGCTACACCTTC. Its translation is CASSWTGNYGYTF.

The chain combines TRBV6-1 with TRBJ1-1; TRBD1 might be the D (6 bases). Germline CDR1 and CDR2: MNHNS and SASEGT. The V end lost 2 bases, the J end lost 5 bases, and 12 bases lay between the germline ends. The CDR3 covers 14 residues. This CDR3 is CASSESRGPTEAFF. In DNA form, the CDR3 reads TGTGCCAGCAGTGAAAGCAGGGGTCCGACTGAAGCTTTCTTT.

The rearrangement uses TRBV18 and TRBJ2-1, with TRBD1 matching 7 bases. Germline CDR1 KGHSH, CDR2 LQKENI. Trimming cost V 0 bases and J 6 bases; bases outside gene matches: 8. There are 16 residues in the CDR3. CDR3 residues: CASSPPVQGVSNEQFF. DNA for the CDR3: TGTGCCAGCTCACCACCGGTCCAGGGGGTATCCAATGAGCAGTTCTTC.

The CDR3 protein is CASSLSRVGMGTDTQYF. The CDR3 nucleotides read TGTGCCAGCAGCTTGTCCCGGGTCGGGATGGGCACAGATACGCAGTATTTT. V and J are TRBV7-9 and TRBJ2-3; TRBD2 is a possible D gene (5 bases). V was shortened by 3 bases and J by 1 base, with 17 bases between the two germline ends. The CDR3 covers 17 residues. Per the germline V gene, CDR1 is SEHNR and CDR2 is FQNEAQ (reference sequence).

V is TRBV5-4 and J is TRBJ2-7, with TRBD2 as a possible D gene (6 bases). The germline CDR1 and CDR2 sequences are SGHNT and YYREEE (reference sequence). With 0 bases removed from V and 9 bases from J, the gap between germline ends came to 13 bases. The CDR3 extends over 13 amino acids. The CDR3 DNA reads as TGTGCCAGCAGCTTGGCCCCTAGCGATCGGCAGTACTTC. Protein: CASSLAPSDRQYF.

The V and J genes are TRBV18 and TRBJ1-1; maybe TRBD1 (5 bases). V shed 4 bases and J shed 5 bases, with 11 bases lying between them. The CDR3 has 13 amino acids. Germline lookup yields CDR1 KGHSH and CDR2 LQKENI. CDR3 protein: CASSRGGSTEAFF. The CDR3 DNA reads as TGTGCCAGCTCACGGGGGGGGTCAACTGAAGCTTTCTTT.

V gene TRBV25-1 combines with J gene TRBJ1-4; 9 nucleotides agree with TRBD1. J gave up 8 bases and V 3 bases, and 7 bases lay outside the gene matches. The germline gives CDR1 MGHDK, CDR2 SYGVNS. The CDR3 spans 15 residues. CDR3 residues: CASSDSGTGREKLFF. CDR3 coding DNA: TGTGCCAGCAGTGATTCCGGGACAGGGAGGGAAAAACTGTTTTTT.

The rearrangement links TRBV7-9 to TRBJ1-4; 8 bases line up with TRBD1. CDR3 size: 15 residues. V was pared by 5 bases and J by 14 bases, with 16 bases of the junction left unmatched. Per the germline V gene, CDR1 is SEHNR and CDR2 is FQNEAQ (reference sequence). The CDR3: CASSPLDRGQRMLFF. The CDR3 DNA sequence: TGTGCCAGCAGCCCCCTTGACAGGGGCCAAAGAATGCTGTTTTTT.

CDR3 sequence reads: CASSYPTAFSYEQYF. CDR3 DNA sequence: TGTGCCAGCAGTTACCCGACAGCGTTCTCCTACGAGCAGTACTTC. The V and J genes are TRBV6-2 or TRBV6-3 and TRBJ2-7; TRBD1 might be the D (5 bases). Germline V lookup: CDR1 MNHEY, CDR2 SVGEGT. V was pared by 2 bases and J by 0 bases, with 11 bases between. This CDR3 is built from 15 residues.

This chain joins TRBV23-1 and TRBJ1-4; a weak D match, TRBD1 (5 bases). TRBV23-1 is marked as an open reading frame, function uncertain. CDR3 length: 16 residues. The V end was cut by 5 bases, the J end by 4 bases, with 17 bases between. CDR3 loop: CASSRTQKQLNEKLFF. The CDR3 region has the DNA TGCGCCAGCAGTAGGACACAGAAACAGCTTAATGAAAAACTGTTTTTT.

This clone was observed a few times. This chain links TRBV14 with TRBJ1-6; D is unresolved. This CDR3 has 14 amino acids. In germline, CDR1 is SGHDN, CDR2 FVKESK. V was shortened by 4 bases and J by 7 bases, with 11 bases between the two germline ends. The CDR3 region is CASSRGPGNSPLHF. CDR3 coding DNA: TGTGCCAGCAGCCGCGGTCCGGGGAATTCACCCCTCCACTTT. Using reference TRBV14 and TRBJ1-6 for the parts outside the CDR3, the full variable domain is EAGVTQFPSHSVIEKGQTVTLRCDPISGHDNLYWYRRVMGKEIKFLLHFVKESKQDESGMPNNRFLAERTGGTYSTLKVQPAELEDSGVYFCASSRGPGNSPLHFGNGTRLTVT.

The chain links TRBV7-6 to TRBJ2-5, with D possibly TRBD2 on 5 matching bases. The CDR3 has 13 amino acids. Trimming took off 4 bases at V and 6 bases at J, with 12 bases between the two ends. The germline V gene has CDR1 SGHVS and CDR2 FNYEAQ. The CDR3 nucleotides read TGTGCCAGCAGCTGGGAGTTTTTTCAGACCCAGTACTTC. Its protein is CASSWEFFQTQYF.

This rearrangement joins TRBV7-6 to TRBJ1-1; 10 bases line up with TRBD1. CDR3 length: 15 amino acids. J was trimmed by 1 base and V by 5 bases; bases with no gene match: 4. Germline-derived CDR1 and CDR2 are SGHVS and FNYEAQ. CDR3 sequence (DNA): TGTGCCAGCAGCCCCCGGGACAGGGGGAACACTGAAGCTTTCTTT. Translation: CASSPRDRGNTEAFF. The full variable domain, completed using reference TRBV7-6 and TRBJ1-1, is GAGVSQSPRYKVTKRGQDVALRCDPISGHVSLYWYRQALGQGPEFLTYFNYEAQQDKSGLPNDRFSAERPEGSISTLTIQRTEQRDSAMYRCASSPRDRGNTEAFFGQGTRLTVV.

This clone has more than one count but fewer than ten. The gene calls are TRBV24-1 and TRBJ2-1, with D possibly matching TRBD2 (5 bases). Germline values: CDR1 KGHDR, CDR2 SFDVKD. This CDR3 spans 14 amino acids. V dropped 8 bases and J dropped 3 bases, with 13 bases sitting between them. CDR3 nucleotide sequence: TGTGCCACCACCAGCGGCTCAGTCTACAATGAGCAGTTCTTC. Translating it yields CATTSGSVYNEQFF.

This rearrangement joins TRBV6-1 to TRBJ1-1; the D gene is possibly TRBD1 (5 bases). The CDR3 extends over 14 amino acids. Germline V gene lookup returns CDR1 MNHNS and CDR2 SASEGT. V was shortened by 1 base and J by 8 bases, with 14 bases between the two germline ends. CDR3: CASSEVTVTGEAFF. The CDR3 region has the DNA TGTGCCAGCAGTGAAGTGACAGTGACCGGGGAAGCTTTCTTT.

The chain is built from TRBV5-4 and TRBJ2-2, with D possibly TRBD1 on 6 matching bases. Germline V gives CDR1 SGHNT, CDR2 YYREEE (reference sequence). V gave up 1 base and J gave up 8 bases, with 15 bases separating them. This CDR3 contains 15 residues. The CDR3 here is CASSLQGRSTGELFF. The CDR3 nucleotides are TGTGCCAGCAGCTTGCAGGGGCGAAGTACTGGGGAGCTGTTTTTT. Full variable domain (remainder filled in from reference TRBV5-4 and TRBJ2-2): ETGVTQSPTHLIKTRGQQVTLRCSSQSGHNTVSWYQQALGQGPQFIFQYYREEENGRGNFPPRFSGLQFPNYSSELNVNALELDDSALYLCASSLQGRSTGELFFGEGSRLTVL.

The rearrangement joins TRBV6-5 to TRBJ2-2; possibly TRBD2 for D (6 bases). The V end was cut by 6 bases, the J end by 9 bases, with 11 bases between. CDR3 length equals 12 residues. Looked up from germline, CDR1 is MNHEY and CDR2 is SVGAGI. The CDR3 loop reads CASSGGARELFF. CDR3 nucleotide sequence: TGTGCCAGCAGCGGCGGGGCAAGGGAGCTGTTTTTT.